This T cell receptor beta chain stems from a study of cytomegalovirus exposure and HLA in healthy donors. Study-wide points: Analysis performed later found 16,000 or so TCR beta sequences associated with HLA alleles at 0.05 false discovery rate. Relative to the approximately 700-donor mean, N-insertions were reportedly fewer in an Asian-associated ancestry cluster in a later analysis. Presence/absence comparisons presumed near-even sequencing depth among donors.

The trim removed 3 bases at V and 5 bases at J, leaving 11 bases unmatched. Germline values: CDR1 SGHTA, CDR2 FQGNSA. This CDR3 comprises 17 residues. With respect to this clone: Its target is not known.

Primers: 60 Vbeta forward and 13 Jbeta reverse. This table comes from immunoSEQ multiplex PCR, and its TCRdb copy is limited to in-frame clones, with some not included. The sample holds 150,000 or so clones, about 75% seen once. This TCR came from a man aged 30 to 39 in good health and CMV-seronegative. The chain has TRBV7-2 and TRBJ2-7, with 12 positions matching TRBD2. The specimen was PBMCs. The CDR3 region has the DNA TGTGCCAGCAGCTTCGCTAGCGGGAGGGCCACTCCCCACGAGCAGTACTTC. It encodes CASSFASGRATPHEQYF.